Detailed here is one T cell receptor beta chain. The data originate from a study of shared clonotypes between healthy human individuals. Across the whole study: Donors consisted of a couple of women and a few men between 18 and 49.

Naive CD45RA+ and memory CD45RA-negative subsets were split from CD4+ cells. DNA at around 210 ng, about 30,000 T cell genomes, went into sorted-subset replicate PCRs. Only in-frame clones appear in the TCRdb table, and some are missing; sequencing was by immunoSEQ multiplex PCR. The sample consists of around 1,000,000 clones, roughly 80% of them appearing once. V shed 0 bases and J shed 8 bases, with 11 bases lying between them. Germline V gene sequence: CDR1 MNHNS, CDR2 SASEGT. This CDR3 spans 14 amino acids. This TCR came from a man aged 18 to 30 in good health. Some clones in this sample may be carry-over from other donors' samples. The chain recombines TRBV6-1 with TRBJ2-4; D is undetermined. Sequencing input: memory CD4+ T cells from PBMCs. Subset defined: CD45RA-negative fraction. The CDR3 here is CASSEAGLVDIQYF. The CDR3 coding sequence is TGTGCCAGCAGTGAAGCAGGGCTGGTGGACATTCAGTACTTC.